Listed here is a single T cell receptor beta chain. This entry comes from a study of blood T cell repertoires in COVID-19. Whole-study context: Donors in the United States, Italy and Spain gave samples during acute or convalescent COVID-19.

Authors' methods: Amplification of reference gene primers provided the estimated nucleated cell counts. TCRdb's copy holds only in-frame clones and misses some; the assay was immunoSEQ multiplex PCR. That table furnishes V, J and clone size, whereas the DNA furnished D and trimming. The sample carries 45,000 to 60,000 clones, 88% recorded once. The CDR3 extends over 18 amino acids. Germline values: CDR1 SGHTA, CDR2 FQGNSA. Trimming pared 4 bases from V and 1 base from J, leaving 20 bases between. V and J are TRBV7-2 and TRBJ1-3; D might be TRBD1 (6 bases). The source of this sequence is a man over 45 with active COVID-19. Sequences were obtained from peripheral blood. The CDR3 loop reads CASSSSQPRGISGNTIYF. CDR3 in DNA: TGTGCCAGCAGCTCCTCCCAACCCAGGGGAATATCTGGAAACACCATATATTTT. Together with reference TRBV7-2 and TRBJ1-3, the CDR3 gives the full variable domain: GAGVSQSPSNKVTEKGKDVELRCDPISGHTALYWYRQSLGQGLEFLIYFQGNSAPDKSGLPSDRFSAERTGGSVSTLTIQRTQQEDSAVYLCASSSSQPRGISGNTIYFGEGSWLTVV.